Reported below is one T cell receptor (beta chain). The antigen is not known. The assay was immunoSEQ multiplex PCR, and TCRdb's table has in-frame clones only and misses some. Among roughly 41,000 clones, about 69% were seen once, and the ten largest hold around 14%. The V end lost 6 bases, the J end lost 2 bases, and 22 bases lay between the germline ends. CDR1 is SGHDT, CDR2 YYEEEE, per germline. The CDR3 has 17 residues. Before sequencing, viral peptide pools were used by the ViraFEST assay to expand antigen-specific CD4+ T cells. CD4+ T cells were isolated after around 10 days of culture. Among the vaccine recipients, none had a prior SARS-CoV-2 infection, and nucleocapsid antibodies were negative. Wells each received 1.8 million or so PBMC, cultured with approximately 9 IU/ml IL-2 and 9.5 to 10 ug/ml peptides. These data come from a study of vaccination effects on CD4 cells after COVID-19. Study-level information: Subjects were given two BNT162b2 or mRNA-1273 vaccine doses. Study-wide findings and caveats: Both infection-induced and vaccine-induced clones contracted markedly at late post-vaccination timepoints. Convalescent patients were scarce, and early post-infection timepoints were absent.

V and J are TRBV5-6 and TRBJ2-3; a weak D match, TRBD2 (6 bases). The TCR originated in a human donor who received a COVID-19 vaccine. Here the sequenced sample was CD4+ T cells from PBMCs cultured with HCoV-OC43 spike peptides, taken before COVID-19 vaccination. This sample's subset: HCoV-OC43 spike overlapping peptide pool stimulation. The CDR3 DNA reads TGTGCCAGCACCCTACTTTCCTCGCGGGATGACACAGATACGCAGTATTTT. Translated, it gives CASTLLSSRDDTDTQYF.